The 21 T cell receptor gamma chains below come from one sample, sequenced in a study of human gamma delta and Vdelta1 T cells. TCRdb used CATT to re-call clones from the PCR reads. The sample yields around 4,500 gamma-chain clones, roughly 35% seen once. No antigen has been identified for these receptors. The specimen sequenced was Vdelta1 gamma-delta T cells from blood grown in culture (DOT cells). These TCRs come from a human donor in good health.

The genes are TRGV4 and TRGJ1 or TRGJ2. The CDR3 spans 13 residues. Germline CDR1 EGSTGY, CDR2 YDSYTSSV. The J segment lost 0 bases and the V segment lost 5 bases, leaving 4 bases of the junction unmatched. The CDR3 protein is CATWAQNYYKKLF. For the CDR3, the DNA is TGTGCCACCTGGGCCCAGAATTATTATAAGAAACTCTTT.

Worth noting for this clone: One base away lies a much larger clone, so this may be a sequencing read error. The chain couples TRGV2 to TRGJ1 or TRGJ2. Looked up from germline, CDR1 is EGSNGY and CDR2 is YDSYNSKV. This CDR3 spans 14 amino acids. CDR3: CAAWDGPNYYKKLF. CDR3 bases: TGTGCCGCCTGGGACGGGCCGAATTATTATAAGAAACTCTTT.

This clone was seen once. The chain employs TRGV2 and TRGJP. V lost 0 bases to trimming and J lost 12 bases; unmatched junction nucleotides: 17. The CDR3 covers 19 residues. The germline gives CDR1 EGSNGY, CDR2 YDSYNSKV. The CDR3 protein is CATWDGLVSPGSGKKIKVF. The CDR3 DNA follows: TGTGCCACCTGGGACGGGCTGGTGTCTCCGGGATCGGGCAAAAAAATCAAGGTATTT.

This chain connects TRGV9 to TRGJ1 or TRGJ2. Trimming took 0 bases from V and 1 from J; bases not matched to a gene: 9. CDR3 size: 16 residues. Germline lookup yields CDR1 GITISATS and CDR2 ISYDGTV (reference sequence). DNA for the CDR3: TGTGCCTTGTGGGAGGTGCCGAGATTTAATTATTATAAGAAACTCTTT. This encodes CALWEVPRFNYYKKLF.

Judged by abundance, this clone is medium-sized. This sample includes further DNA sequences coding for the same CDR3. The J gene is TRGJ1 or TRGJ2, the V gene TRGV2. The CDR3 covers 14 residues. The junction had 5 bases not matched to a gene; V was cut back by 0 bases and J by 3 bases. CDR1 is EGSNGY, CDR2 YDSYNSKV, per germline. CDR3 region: CATWDGPTYYKKLF. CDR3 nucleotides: TGTGCCACCTGGGACGGGCCAACTTATTATAAGAAACTCTTT.

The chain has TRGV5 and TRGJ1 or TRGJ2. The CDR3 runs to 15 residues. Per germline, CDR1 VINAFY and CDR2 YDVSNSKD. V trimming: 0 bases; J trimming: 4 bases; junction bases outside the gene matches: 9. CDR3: CATWDRPENYYKKLF. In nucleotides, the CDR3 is TGTGCCACCTGGGACAGGCCGGAGAACTATTATAAGAAACTCTTT.

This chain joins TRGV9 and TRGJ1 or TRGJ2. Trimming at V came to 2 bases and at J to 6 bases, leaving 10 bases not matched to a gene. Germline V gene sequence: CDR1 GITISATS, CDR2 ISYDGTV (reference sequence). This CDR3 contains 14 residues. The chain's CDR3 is CALWEGWRCYKKLF. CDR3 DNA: TGTGCCTTGTGGGAGGGCTGGAGGTGTTATAAGAAACTCTTT.

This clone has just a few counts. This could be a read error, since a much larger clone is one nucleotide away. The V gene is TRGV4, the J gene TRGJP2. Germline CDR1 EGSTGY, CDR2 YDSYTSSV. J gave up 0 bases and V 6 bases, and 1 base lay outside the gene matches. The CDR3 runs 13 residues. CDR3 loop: CATWYSSDWIKTF. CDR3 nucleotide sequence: TGTGCCACCTGGTATAGTAGTGATTGGATCAAGACGTTT.

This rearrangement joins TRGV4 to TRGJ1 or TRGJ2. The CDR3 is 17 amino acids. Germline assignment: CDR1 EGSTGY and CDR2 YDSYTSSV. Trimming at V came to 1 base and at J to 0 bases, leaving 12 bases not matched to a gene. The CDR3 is CATWDGLNSENYYKKLF. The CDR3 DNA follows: TGTGCCACCTGGGATGGTCTAAACTCCGAGAATTATTATAAGAAACTCTTT.

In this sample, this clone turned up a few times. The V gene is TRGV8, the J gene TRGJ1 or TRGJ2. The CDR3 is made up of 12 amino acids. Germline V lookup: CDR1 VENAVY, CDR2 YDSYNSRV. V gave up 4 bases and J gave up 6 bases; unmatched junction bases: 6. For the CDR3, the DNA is TGTGCCACCTGGGAGGGTGGTTATAAGAAACTCTTT. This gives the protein CATWEGGYKKLF.

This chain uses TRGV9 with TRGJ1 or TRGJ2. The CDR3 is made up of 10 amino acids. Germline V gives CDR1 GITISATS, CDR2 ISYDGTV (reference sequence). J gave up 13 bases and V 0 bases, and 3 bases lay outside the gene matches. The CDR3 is CALWEVAKLF. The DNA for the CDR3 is TGTGCCTTGTGGGAGGTGGCAAAACTCTTT.

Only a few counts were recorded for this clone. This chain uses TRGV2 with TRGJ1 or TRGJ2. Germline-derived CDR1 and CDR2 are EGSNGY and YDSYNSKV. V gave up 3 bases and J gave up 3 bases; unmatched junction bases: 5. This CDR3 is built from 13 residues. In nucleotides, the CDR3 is TGTGCCACCTGGGACTCACCTTATTATAAGAAACTCTTT. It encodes CATWDSPYYKKLF.

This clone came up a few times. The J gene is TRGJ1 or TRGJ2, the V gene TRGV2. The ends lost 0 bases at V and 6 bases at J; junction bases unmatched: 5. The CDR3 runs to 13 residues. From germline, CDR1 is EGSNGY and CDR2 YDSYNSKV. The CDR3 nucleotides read TGTGCCACCTGGGACGGGCGGACTTATAAGAAACTCTTT. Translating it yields CATWDGRTYKKLF.

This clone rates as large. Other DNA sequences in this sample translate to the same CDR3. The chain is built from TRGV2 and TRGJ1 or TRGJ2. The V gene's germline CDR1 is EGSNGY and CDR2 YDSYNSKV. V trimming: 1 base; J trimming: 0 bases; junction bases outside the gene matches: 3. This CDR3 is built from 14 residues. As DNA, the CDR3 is TGTGCCACCTGGGACGGCCCGAATTATTATAAGAAACTCTTT. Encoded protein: CATWDGPNYYKKLF.

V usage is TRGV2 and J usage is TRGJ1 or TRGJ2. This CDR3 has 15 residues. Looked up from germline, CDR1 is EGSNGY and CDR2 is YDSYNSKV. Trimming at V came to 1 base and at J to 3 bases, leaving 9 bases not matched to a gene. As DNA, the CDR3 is TGTGCCACCTGGGACGGCCGGCCGGGTTATTATAAGAAACTCTTT. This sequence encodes CATWDGRPGYYKKLF.

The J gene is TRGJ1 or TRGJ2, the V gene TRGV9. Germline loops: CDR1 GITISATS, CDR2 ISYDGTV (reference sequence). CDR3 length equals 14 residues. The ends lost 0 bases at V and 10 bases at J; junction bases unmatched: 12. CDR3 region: CALWEVQGERKKLF. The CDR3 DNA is TGTGCCTTGTGGGAGGTGCAAGGAGAGAGAAAGAAACTCTTT.

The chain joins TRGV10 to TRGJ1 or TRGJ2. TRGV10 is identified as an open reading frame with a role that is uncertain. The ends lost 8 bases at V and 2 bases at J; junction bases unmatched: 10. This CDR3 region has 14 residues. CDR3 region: CAAWDFGDYYKKLF. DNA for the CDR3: TGTGCTGCGTGGGATTTTGGTGATTATTATAAGAAACTCTTT.

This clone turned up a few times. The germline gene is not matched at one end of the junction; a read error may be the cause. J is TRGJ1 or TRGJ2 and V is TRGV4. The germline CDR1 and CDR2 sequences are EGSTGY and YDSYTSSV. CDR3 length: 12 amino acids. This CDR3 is CATWDGPEVLVF. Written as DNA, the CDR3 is TGTGCCACCTGGGACGGGCCCGAGGTTTTAGTCTTT.

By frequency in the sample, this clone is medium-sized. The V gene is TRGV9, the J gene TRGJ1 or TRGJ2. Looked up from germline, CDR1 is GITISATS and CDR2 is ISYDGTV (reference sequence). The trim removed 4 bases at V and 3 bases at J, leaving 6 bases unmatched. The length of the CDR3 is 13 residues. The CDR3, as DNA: TGTGCCTTGTGGGACCGGGGTTATTATAAGAAACTCTTT. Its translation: CALWDRGYYKKLF.

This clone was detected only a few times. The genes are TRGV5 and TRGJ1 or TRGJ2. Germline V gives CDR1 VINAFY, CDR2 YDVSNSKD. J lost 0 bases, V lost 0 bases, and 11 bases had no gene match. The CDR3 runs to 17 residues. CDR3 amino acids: CATWDRNSLQNYYKKLF. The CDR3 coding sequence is TGTGCCACCTGGGACAGGAATTCCCTGCAGAATTATTATAAGAAACTCTTT.

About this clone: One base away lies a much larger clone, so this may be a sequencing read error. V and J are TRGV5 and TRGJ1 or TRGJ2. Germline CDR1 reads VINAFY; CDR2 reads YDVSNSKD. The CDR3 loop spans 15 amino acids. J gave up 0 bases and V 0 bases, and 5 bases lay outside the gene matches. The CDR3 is CATWDRPQNYYKKLF. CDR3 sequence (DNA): TGTGCCACCTGGGACAGGCCCCAGAATTATTATAAGAAACTCTTT.